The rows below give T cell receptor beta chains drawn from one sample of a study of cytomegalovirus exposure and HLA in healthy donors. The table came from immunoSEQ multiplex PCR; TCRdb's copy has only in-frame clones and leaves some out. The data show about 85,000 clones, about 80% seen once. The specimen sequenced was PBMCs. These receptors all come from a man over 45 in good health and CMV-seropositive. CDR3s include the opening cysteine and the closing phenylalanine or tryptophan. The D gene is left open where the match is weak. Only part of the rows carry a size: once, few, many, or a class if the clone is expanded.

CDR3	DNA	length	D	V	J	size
CASSYSGSAPYNEQFF	TGTGCCAGCAGTTATAGCGGGAGCGCCCCCTACAATGAGCAGTTCTTC	16	TRBD2	TRBV7-2	TRBJ2-1	once
CASSRSREGDNEQFF	TGTGCCAGCTCAAGGAGTAGGGAGGGGGACAATGAGCAGTTCTTC	15	NA	TRBV18	TRBJ2-1	NA
CASVDLAGHQETQYF	TGCGCCAGCGTGGACTTAGCGGGACACCAAGAGACCCAGTACTTC	15	TRBD2	TRBV5-1	TRBJ2-5	NA
CASSSGTVENNEQFF	TGTGCCAGCAGTTCCGGGACTGTGGAAAACAATGAGCAGTTCTTC	15	NA	TRBV2	TRBJ2-1	NA
CASKRQGTGELFF	TGTGCCAGCAAGAGACAGGGAACCGGGGAGCTGTTTTTT	13	TRBD1	TRBV2	TRBJ2-2	NA
CASSLDSGSYNEQFF	TGTGCCAGCAGCTTAGATAGCGGGAGTTACAATGAGCAGTTCTTC	15	TRBD2	TRBV11-2	TRBJ2-1	NA
CASGWTGDRREQYF	TGTGCCAGCGGATGGACAGGGGATCGTCGCGAGCAGTACTTC	14	TRBD1	TRBV6-5	TRBJ2-7	NA
CAISEGASGRVPDTQYF	TGTGCCATCAGTGAGGGGGCTAGCGGGAGGGTCCCAGATACGCAGTATTTT	17	TRBD2	TRBV10-3	TRBJ2-3	NA
CASSFPSSYEQYF	TGTGCCAGCAGCTTCCCGAGCTCCTACGAGCAGTACTTC	13	NA	TRBV7-2	TRBJ2-7	NA
CSSSKDRVGDEQYF	TGTTCCAGCAGCAAGGACAGGGTTGGGGACGAGCAGTACTTC	14	TRBD1	TRBV7-9	TRBJ2-7	NA
CAISQTSGSSYNEQFF	TGTGCCATCAGTCAGACTAGCGGGAGTTCCTACAATGAGCAGTTCTTC	16	TRBD2	TRBV10-3	TRBJ2-1	few
CASSQVPESSYEQYF	TGCGCCAGCAGCCAAGTCCCCGAGAGCTCCTACGAGCAGTACTTC	15	NA	TRBV4-1	TRBJ2-7	NA
CAYRGRSYNEQFF	TGTGCCTACAGGGGTAGGTCCTACAATGAGCAGTTCTTC	13	TRBD1	TRBV30	TRBJ2-1	NA
CASSQGSAPGALYEQYF	TGCGCCAGCAGCCAAGGGTCGGCCCCAGGGGCCCTCTACGAGCAGTACTTC	17	NA	TRBV4-1	TRBJ2-7	NA
CASSLGEVGEQYF	TGCGCCAGCAGCTTGGGTGAGGTGGGCGAGCAGTACTTC	13	NA	TRBV5-1	TRBJ2-7	NA
CASSEGSGYAGELFF	TGTGCCAGCAGTGAAGGTTCGGGATACGCCGGGGAGCTGTTTTTT	15	NA	TRBV6-4	TRBJ2-2	NA
CASSPQGSNTEAFF	TGTGCCAGTAGCCCGCAGGGTAGTAACACTGAAGCTTTCTTT	14	NA	TRBV19	TRBJ1-1	few
CASSEVQQETQYF	TGTGCCAGCAGTGAAGTACAGCAAGAGACCCAGTACTTC	13	NA	TRBV6-1	TRBJ2-5	once
CASSSQGLAGGQETQYF	TGTGCCAGCAGCTCACAGGGACTAGCGGGAGGGCAAGAGACCCAGTACTTC	17	TRBD2	TRBV11-2	TRBJ2-5	NA
CASSPFFGDTKAFF	TGCGCCAGCAGCCCCTTCTTCGGGGACACTAAAGCTTTCTTT	14	NA	TRBV5-1	TRBJ1-1	NA
CAWSRSLNYEQYF	TGTGCCTGGAGTCGGTCTTTGAACTACGAGCAGTACTTC	13	NA	TRBV30	TRBJ2-7	NA
CASRTSGAYEQYF	TGTGCCAGCAGGACTAGCGGAGCCTACGAGCAGTACTTC	13	TRBD2	TRBV6-1	TRBJ2-7	few
CSAGRTSGALPHEQYF	TGCAGCGCCGGTAGGACTAGCGGGGCACTCCCCCACGAGCAGTACTTC	16	TRBD2	TRBV29-1	TRBJ2-7	few
CASSPRTSGGAYEQYF	TGTGCCAGCAGCCCGCGAACTAGCGGGGGAGCCTACGAGCAGTACTTC	16	TRBD2	TRBV11-3	TRBJ2-7	NA
CASSSGGDGDEKLFF	TGTGCCAGTAGTTCAGGAGGAGATGGGGATGAAAAACTGTTTTTT	15	NA	TRBV19	TRBJ1-4	NA
CASSSEVGPLHF	TGTGCCAGCAGCTCCGAGGTCGGTCCCCTCCACTTT	12	NA	TRBV5-5	TRBJ1-6	NA
CASYNRASGANVLTF	TGTGCCAGCTATAACAGGGCCTCTGGGGCCAACGTCCTGACTTTC	15	NA	TRBV19	TRBJ2-6	few
CASSSLLAGGRMDSQYF	TGTGCCAGCAGCTCTTTACTAGCGGGAGGGCGTATGGACAGTCAGTACTTC	17	TRBD2	TRBV11-2	TRBJ2-4	NA
CASITRWRDTDTQYF	TGTGCCAGCATCACGAGGTGGCGGGACACAGATACGCAGTATTTT	15	NA	TRBV27	TRBJ2-3	NA
CASSGETQYF	TGTGCCAGCAGTGGCGAGACCCAGTACTTC	10	NA	TRBV7-6	TRBJ2-5	NA
CASSLEGARYNEQFF	TGCGCCAGCAGCTTGGAGGGGGCACGGTACAATGAGCAGTTCTTC	15	TRBD1	TRBV5-1	TRBJ2-1	NA
CASTARGQFYGYTF	TGTGCCAGTACCGCAAGAGGACAGTTCTATGGCTACACCTTC	14	NA	TRBV19	TRBJ1-2	NA
CVWSGPGNTEAFF	TGTGTCTGGAGTGGGCCAGGGAACACTGAAGCTTTCTTT	13	NA	TRBV30	TRBJ1-1	NA